A selection of T cell receptor beta chains follows, all from one sample in a study of human T cells and chemical hapten exposure. In TCRdb, the RACE reads were re-called with MiXCR into one record per CDR3 protein. The table includes 30,000 to 40,000 distinct CDR3 sequences, 12% detected once. The material was whole blood, obtained in connection with sensitization to the hapten diphenylcyclopropenone (DPC). Receptor source: a woman aged 40 to 50 with alopecia areata. Some clones in this sample may be carry-over from other donors' samples. Both conserved end residues are trimmed from each CDR3.

>TRBV7-2|TRBJ2-1
ASSYSGPYNEQF
>TRBV4-2|TRBJ1-1
ASSQDWGGDTEAF
>TRBV6-2/TRBV6-3|TRBJ1-5
ASSWDDNQPQH
>TRBV5-1|TRBJ2-1
ASSLTSQYEQF
>TRBV30|TRBJ2-7
AWSSSWGREQY
>TRBV12-3/TRBV12-4|TRBJ2-1
ASSPQGGYNEQF
>TRBV29-1|TRBJ2-1
SVSGTGVYNEQF
>TRBV18|TRBJ1-1
ASSPAGTGEAF
>TRBV6-2/TRBV6-3|TRBJ2-1
ASSSPRTFQF
>TRBV11-3|TRBJ1-4
ASSLVVARGANEKLF
>TRBV6-2/TRBV6-3|TRBJ2-7
ASSYVGGKYEQY
>TRBV9|TRBJ1-2
ASSHTGLLSYGYT
>TRBV5-1|TRBJ1-4
ASSPLGGTGGPDPREKLF
>TRBV28|TRBJ2-3
ASLHHTEATQY
>TRBV30|TRBJ2-3
AWSVGTSVYTDTQY
>TRBV28|TRBJ1-5
ASSSPGIRQPQH
>TRBV10-3|TRBJ2-1
AIRGTAEGEQF
>TRBV27|TRBJ1-6
ASTPGGYNSPLH
>TRBV9|TRBJ2-3
ASSVSAGVGDTQY
>TRBV10-2|TRBJ2-1
ASSDPPLAHEQF
>TRBV28|TRBJ2-7
ASSSATGGAYEQY
>TRBV7-9|TRBJ2-5
ASSTNAGPRKETQY
>TRBV5-4|TRBJ2-1
ASSLGGNEQF
>TRBV2|TRBJ1-4
ASTLEQPNRLF
>TRBV29-1|TRBJ1-1
SVGRGQGNTEAF
>TRBV4-3|TRBJ2-1
ASSQDRVTEQF
>TRBV20-1|TRBJ2-3
SARDRWGVPDTQY
>TRBV6-1|TRBJ1-1
ASSPDRLRPEAF
>TRBV7-2|TRBJ1-1
ASSFKGLDTEAF
>TRBV2|TRBJ2-1
ASQLAGLANEQF
>TRBV18|TRBJ2-1
ASSPMPDSYNEQF
>TRBV11-2|TRBJ2-5
ASSFAPGYQETQY
>TRBV28|TRBJ1-2
ASSLRRANYGYT
>TRBV3-1|TRBJ1-2
ASSPLQGLYGYT
>TRBV20-1|TRBJ2-3
SARTSGGPDTQY
>TRBV29-1|TRBJ2-2
SVVRDTGELF